This T cell receptor beta chain came from a study of PD-L1 blockade in urothelial cancer. As for the study in general: The authors examined blood 3 weeks (second dose) and 6 weeks after treatment start. Findings and caveats of the study: Prediction of better survival came from below-median pretreatment blood TCR clonality. Greater 3-week expansion of tumor-associated blood clones was recorded for durable-benefit patients.

Each individual provided 1 to 8 samples (taken pretreatment and on-treatment). For this clone: Its matching antigen is unknown.

This CDR3 has 15 amino acids. Unmatched junction bases numbered 3, after V lost 4 bases and J lost 5 bases. CDR1 is LGHNA and CDR2 is YSLEER in the germline V gene. TCRdb's table, derived via immunoSEQ multiplex PCR, lists solely in-frame clones and lacks some. The sample records about 26,000 clones, approximately 86% being singletons. The rearrangement uses TRBV4-3 and TRBJ2-2; the match to TRBD1 covers 11 bases. This TCR was recovered from a man between 60 and 70 years old with urothelial cancer. The material sequenced was PBMCs, taken around atezolizumab (anti-PD-L1) treatment. CDR3 in amino acids: CASSPGQGATGELFF. CDR3 coding DNA: TGCGCCAGCAGCCCCGGACAGGGGGCAACCGGGGAGCTGTTTTTT.